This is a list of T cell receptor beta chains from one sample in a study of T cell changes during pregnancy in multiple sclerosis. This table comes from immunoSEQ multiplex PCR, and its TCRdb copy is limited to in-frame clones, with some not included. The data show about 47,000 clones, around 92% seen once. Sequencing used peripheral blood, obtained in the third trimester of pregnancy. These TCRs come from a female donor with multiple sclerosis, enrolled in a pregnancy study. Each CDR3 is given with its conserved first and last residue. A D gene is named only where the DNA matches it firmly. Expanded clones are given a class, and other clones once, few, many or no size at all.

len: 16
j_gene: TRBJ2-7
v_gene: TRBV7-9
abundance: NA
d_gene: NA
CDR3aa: CASSSLNRDNSYEQYF
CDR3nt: TGTGCCAGCAGCTCCCTCAACCGGGACAACTCCTACGAGCAGTACTTC

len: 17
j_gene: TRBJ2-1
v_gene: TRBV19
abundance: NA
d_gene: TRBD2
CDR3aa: CASSNGLGLAGENEQFF
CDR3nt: TGTGCCAGTAGTAATGGGTTGGGACTAGCGGGGGAAAATGAGCAGTTCTTC

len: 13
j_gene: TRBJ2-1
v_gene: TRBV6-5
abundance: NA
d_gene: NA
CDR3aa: CASSYASLREQFF
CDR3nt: TGTGCCAGCAGTTACGCGTCCCTGAGGGAGCAGTTCTTC

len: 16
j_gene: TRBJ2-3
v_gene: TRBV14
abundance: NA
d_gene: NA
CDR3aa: CASSQENGSGTDTQYF
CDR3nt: TGTGCCAGCAGCCAAGAAAATGGCTCAGGCACAGATACGCAGTATTTT

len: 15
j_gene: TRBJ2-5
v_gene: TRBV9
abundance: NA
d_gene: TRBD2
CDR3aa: CASSVTSGVQETQYF
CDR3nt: TGTGCCAGCAGCGTGACTAGCGGGGTACAAGAGACCCAGTACTTC

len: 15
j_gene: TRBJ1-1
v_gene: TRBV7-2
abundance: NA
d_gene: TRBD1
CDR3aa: CASSPRTGPNTEAFF
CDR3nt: TGTGCCAGCAGCCCGCGGACAGGACCGAACACTGAAGCTTTCTTT

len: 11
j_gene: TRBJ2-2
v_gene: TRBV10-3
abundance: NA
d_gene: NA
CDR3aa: CAVRGTGELFF
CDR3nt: TGTGCCGTCCGCGGGACCGGGGAGCTGTTTTTT

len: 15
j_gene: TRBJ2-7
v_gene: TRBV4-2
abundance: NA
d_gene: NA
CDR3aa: CASSSYLNRAYEQYF
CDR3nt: TGTGCCAGCAGCTCATACTTAAACCGGGCCTACGAGCAGTACTTC

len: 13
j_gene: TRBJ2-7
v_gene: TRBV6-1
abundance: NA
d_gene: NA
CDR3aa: CASSMTSRYEQYF
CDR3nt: TGTGCCAGCAGTATGACTAGTCGCTACGAGCAGTACTTC

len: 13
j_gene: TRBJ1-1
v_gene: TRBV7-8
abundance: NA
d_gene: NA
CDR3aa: CASSSGVGPEAFF
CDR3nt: TGTGCCAGCAGCTCCGGGGTAGGCCCTGAAGCTTTCTTT

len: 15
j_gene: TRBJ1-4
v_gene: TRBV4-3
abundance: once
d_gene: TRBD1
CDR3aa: CASSRSKGAYEKLFF
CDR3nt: TGCGCCAGCAGCCGTTCAAAGGGGGCGTATGAAAAACTGTTTTTT

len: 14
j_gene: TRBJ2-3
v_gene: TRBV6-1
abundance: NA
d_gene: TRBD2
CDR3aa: CASSGLAGADTQYF
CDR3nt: TGTGCCAGCAGTGGACTAGCGGGAGCAGATACGCAGTATTTT

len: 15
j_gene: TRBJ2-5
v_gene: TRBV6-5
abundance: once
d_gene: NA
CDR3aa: CASSLIGRSGETQYF
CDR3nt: TGTGCCAGCAGTCTCATAGGGAGGAGTGGGGAGACCCAGTACTTC

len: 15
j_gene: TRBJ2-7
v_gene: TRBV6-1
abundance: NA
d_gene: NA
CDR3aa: CASSGRDDSSYEQYF
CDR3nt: TGTGCCAGCAGTGGGCGGGACGACAGCTCCTACGAGCAGTACTTC

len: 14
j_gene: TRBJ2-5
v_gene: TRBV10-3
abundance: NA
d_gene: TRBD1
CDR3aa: CAISDRGQLETQYF
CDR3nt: TGTGCCATCAGTGACAGGGGACAGCTTGAGACCCAGTACTTC

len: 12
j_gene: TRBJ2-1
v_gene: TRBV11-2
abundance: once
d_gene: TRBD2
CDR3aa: CASSRDYDEQFF
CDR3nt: TGTGCCAGCAGCCGGGACTATGATGAGCAGTTCTTC

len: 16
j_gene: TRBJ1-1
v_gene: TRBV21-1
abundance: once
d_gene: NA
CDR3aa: CASSKAGASTNTEAFF
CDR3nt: TGTGCCAGCAGCAAAGCAGGGGCAAGTACGAACACTGAAGCTTTCTTT

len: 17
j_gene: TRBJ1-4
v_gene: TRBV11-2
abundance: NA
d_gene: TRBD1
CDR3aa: CASRRMTGTSTNEKLFF
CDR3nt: TGTGCCAGCAGGAGGATGACAGGGACTTCAACTAATGAAAAACTGTTTTTT

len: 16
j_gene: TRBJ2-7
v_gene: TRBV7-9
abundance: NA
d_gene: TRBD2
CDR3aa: CASSLERAGGVYEQYF
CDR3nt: TGTGCCAGCAGCTTAGAGCGGGCGGGAGGGGTCTACGAGCAGTACTTC

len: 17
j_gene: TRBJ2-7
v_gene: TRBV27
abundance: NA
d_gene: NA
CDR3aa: CASSFPRGLLLSYEQYF
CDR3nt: TGTGCCAGCAGTTTTCCCCGCGGACTGTTACTTTCCTACGAGCAGTACTTC

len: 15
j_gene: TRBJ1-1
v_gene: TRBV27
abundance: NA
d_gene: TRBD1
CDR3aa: CASSALSGTASEAFF
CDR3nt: TGTGCCAGCAGTGCCCTCTCGGGGACAGCCTCTGAAGCTTTCTTT

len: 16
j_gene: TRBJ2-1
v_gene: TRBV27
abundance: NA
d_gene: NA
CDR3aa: CASSPLGGPTYNEQFF
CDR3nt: TGTGCCAGCAGTCCGCTGGGTGGGCCAACCTACAATGAGCAGTTCTTC

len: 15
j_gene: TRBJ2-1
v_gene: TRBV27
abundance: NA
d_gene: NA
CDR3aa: CASSLTGISLNEQFF
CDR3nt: TGTGCCAGCAGTTTAACCGGGATATCCCTTAATGAGCAGTTCTTC

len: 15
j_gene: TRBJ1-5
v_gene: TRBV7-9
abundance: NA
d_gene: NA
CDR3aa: CASSLAAGSNQPQHF
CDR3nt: TGTGCCAGCAGCTTAGCCGCAGGCAGCAATCAGCCCCAGCATTTT

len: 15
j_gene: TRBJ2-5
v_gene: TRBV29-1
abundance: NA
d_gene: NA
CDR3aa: CSVDLRGTPQETQYF
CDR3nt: TGCAGCGTTGATCTGAGGGGGACCCCACAAGAGACCCAGTACTTC

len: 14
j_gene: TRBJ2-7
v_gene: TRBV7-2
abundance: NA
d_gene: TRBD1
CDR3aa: CASSLSQGDYEQYF
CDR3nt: TGTGCCAGCAGCTTATCCCAGGGGGACTACGAGCAGTACTTC

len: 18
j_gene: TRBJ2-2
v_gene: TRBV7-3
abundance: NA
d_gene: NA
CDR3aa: CASSLTGLGKGNTGELFF
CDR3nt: TGTGCCAGCAGCTTAACGGGGCTAGGGAAGGGGAACACCGGGGAGCTGTTTTTT

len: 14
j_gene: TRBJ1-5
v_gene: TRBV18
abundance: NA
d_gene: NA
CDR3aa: CASSVNTGDQPQHF
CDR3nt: TGTGCCAGCTCAGTCAATACCGGGGATCAGCCCCAGCATTTT

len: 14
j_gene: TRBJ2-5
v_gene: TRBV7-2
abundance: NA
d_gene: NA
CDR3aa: CASSRTLSGETQYF
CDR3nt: TGTGCCAGCAGCCGGACTTTATCCGGGGAGACCCAGTACTTC

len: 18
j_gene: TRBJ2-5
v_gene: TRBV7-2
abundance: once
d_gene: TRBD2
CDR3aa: CASSPNVPGLAGGETQYF
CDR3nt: TGTGCCAGCAGCCCCAACGTTCCGGGACTAGCGGGGGGGGAGACCCAGTACTTC

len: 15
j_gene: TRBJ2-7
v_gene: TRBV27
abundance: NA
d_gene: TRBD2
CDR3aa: CASSLFLGGAYEQYF
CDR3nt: TGTGCCAGCAGTTTATTTCTGGGGGGGGCCTACGAGCAGTACTTC

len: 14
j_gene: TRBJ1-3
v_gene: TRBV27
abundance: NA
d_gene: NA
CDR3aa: CASSQGLSGNTIYF
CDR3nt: TGTGCCAGCAGCCAGGGGCTCTCTGGAAACACCATATATTTT

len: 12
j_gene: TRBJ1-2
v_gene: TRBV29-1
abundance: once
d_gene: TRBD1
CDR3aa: CSVQDRVLGYTF
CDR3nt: TGCAGCGTTCAGGACAGGGTACTTGGCTACACCTTC

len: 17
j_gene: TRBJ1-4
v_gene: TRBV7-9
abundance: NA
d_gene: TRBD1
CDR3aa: CASSLRQGASPNEKLFF
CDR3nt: TGTGCCAGCAGCTTGAGACAGGGGGCAAGTCCTAATGAAAAACTGTTTTTT

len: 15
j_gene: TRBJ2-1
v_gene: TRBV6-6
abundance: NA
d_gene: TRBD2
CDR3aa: CASRTPGRTGGEQFF
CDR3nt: TGTGCCAGCAGGACCCCGGGCCGGACGGGGGGGGAGCAGTTCTTC

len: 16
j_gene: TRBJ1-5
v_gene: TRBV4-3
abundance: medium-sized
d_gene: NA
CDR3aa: CASSQTIETGHQPQHF
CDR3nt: TGCGCCAGCAGCCAAACTATCGAAACAGGCCACCAGCCCCAGCATTTT

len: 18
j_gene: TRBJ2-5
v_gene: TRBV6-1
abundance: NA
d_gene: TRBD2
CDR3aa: CASSEGRGLAGTQETQYF
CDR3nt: TGTGCCAGCAGTGAAGGGAGAGGGTTAGCGGGAACCCAAGAGACCCAGTACTTC

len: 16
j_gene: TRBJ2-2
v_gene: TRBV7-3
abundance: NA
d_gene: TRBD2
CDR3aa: CASSSLAGGPPGELFF
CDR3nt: TGTGCCAGCAGCTCCTTAGCGGGAGGGCCCCCCGGGGAGCTGTTTTTT

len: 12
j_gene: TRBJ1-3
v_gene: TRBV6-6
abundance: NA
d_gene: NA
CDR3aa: CASRGPGNTIYF
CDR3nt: TGTGCCAGCAGGGGGCCTGGAAACACCATATATTTT

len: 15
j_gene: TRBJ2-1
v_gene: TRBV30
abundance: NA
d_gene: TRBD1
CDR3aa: CAWSPKGTGGGEQFF
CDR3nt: TGTGCCTGGAGTCCTAAGGGGACAGGGGGCGGTGAGCAGTTCTTC

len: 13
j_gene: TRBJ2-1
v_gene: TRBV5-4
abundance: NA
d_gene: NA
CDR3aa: CASSFRRNNEQFF
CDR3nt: TGTGCCAGCAGCTTTCGGCGGAACAATGAGCAGTTCTTC

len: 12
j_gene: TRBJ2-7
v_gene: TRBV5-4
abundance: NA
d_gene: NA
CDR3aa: CASRLGNDEQYF
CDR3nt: TGTGCCAGCAGGCTCGGGAATGACGAGCAGTACTTC

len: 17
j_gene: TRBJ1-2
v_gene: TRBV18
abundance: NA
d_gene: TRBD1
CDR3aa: CASSPPKDRARTYGYTF
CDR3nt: TGTGCCAGCTCACCACCTAAGGACAGGGCCCGAACCTATGGCTACACCTTC

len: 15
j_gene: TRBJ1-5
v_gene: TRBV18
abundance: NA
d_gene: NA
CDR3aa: CASSLVGQENQPQHF
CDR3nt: TGTGCCAGCTCACTAGTGGGGCAGGAGAATCAGCCCCAGCATTTT

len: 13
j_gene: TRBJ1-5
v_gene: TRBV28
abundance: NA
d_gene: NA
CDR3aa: CASAGGLNQPQHF
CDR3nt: TGTGCCTCCGCCGGGGGTCTCAATCAGCCCCAGCATTTT

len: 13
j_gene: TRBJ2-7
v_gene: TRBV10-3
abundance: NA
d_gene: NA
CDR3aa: CATQGGVSYEQYF
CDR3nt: TGTGCCACCCAGGGCGGGGTCTCCTACGAGCAGTACTTC

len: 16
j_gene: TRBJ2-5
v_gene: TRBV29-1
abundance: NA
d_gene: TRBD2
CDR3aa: CSVEDPLLAGGETQYF
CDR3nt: TGCAGCGTTGAAGATCCTCTACTAGCGGGAGGAGAGACCCAGTACTTC

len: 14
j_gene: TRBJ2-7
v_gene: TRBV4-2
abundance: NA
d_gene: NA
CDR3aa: CASSQGAGRYEQYF
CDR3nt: TGTGCCAGCAGCCAAGGTGCTGGCCGCTACGAGCAGTACTTC

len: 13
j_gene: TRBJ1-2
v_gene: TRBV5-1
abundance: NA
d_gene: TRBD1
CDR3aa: CASSLGQGVGYTF
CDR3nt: TGCGCCAGCAGCTTGGGACAGGGAGTGGGCTACACCTTC

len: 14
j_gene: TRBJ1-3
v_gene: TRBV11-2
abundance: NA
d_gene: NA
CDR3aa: CASSPRGTGGTIYF
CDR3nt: TGTGCCAGCAGCCCCCGGGGCACCGGGGGGACCATATATTTT

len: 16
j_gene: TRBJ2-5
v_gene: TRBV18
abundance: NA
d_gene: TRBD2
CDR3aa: CASSPPGLASQETQYF
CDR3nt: TGTGCCAGCTCACCACCGGGACTAGCGAGCCAAGAGACCCAGTACTTC

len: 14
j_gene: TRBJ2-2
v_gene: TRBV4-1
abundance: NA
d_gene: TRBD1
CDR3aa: CASSPGQLTGELFF
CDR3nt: TGCGCCAGCAGCCCGGGACAGCTCACCGGGGAGCTGTTTTTT

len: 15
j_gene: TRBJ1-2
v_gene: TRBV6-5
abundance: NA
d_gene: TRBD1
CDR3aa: CASSAGGTGAEGYTF
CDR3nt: TGTGCCAGCAGTGCTGGGGGGACAGGGGCGGAAGGCTACACCTTC

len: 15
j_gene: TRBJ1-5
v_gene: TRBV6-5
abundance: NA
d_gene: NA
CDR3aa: CASSFSHRGNQPQHF
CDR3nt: TGTGCCAGCAGTTTCTCCCACAGGGGCAATCAGCCCCAGCATTTT

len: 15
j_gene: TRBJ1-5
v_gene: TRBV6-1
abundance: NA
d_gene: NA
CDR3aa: CASSIFGEAGQPQHF
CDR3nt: TGTGCCAGCAGTATCTTCGGGGAAGCCGGTCAGCCCCAGCATTTT

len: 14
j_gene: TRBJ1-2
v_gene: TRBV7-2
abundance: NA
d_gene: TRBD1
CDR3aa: CASSLVGQGDGYTF
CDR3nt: TGTGCCAGCAGCTTAGTCGGACAGGGAGATGGCTACACCTTC

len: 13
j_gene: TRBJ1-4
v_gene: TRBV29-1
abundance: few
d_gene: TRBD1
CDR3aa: CSVDRGQGDQLFF
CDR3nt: TGCAGCGTTGATCGAGGACAGGGCGATCAACTGTTTTTT

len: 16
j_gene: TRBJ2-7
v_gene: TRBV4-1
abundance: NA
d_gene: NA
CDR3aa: CASSQDLRAYPYEQYF
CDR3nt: TGCGCCAGCAGCCAAGATTTGAGGGCCTATCCCTACGAGCAGTACTTC

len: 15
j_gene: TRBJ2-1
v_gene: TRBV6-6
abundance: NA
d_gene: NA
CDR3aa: CASGLAESSYNEQFF
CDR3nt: TGTGCCAGCGGGTTAGCGGAAAGCTCCTACAATGAGCAGTTCTTC

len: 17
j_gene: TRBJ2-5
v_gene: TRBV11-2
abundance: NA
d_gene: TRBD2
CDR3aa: CASSLGTSGSFRETQYF
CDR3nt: TGTGCCAGCAGCTTGGGGACTAGCGGGTCTTTTAGGGAGACCCAGTACTTC